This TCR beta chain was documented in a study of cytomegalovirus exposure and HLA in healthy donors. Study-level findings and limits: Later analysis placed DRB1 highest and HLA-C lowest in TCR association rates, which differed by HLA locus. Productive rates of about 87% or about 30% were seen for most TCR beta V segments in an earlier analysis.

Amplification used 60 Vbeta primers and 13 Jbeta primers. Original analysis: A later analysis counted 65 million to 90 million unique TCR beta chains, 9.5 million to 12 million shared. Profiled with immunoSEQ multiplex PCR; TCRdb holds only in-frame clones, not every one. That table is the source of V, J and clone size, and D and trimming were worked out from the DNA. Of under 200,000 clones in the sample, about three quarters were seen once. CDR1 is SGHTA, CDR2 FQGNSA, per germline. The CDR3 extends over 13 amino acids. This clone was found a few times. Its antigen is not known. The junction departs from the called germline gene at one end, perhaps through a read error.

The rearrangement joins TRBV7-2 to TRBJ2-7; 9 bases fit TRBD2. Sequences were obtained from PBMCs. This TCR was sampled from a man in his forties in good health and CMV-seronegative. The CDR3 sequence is CASTLAGDYEQYF. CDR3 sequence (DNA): TGTGCCAGCACCTTAGCGGGAGATTACGAGCAGTACTTC.